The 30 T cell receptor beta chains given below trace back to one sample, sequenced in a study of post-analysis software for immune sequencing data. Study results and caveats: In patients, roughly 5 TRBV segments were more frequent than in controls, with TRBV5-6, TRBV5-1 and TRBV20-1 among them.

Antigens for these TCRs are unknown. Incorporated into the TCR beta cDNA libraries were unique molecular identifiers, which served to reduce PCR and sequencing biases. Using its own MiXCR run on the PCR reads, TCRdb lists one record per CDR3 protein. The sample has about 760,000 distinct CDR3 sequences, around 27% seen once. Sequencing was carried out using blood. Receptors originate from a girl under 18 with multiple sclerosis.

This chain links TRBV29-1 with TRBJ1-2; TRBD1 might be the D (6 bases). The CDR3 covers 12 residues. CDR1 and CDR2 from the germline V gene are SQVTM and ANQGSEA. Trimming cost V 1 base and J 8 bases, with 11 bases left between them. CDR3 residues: CSVEGNREGYTF. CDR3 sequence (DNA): TGCAGCGTTGAAGGGAACAGGGAGGGCTACACCTTC.

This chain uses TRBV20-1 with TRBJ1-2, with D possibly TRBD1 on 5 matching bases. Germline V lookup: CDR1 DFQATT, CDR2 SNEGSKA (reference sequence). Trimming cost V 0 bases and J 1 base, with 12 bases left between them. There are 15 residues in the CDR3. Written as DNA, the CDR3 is TGCAGTGCTAGAGAACAGGACACCCTTAACTATGGCTACACCTTC. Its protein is CSAREQDTLNYGYTF.

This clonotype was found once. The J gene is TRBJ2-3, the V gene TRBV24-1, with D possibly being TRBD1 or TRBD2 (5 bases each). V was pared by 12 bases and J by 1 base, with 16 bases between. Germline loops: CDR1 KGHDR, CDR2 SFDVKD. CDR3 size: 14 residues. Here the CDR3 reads CASSGTDGTDTQYF. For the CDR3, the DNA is TGTGCCTCTTCCGGGACCGATGGCACAGATACGCAGTATTTT.

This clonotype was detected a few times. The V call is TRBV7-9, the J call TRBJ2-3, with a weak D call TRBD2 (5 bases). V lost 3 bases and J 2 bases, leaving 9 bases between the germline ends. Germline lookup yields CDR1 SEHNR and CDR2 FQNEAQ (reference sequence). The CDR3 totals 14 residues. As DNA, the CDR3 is TGTGCCAGCAGCTTCGGGGTTACCACAGATACGCAGTATTTT. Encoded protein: CASSFGVTTDTQYF.

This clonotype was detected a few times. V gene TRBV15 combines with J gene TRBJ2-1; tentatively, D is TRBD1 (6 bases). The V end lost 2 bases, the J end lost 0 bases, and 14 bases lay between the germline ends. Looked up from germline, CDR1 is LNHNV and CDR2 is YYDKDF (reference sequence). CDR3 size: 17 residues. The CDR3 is CATSRWVGDNSYNEQFF. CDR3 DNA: TGTGCCACCAGCAGATGGGTCGGGGACAACTCCTACAATGAGCAGTTCTTC.

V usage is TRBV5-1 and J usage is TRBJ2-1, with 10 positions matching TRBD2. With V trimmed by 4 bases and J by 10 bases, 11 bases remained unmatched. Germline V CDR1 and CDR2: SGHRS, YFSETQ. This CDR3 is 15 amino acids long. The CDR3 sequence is CASSTYSGGYGEQFF. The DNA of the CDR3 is TGCGCCAGCAGCACCTATAGCGGGGGGTACGGGGAGCAGTTCTTC.

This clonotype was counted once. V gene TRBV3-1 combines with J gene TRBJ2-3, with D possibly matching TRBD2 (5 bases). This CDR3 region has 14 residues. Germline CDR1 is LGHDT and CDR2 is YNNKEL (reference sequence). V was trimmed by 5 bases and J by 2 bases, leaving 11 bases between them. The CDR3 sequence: CASSGEGLTDTQYF. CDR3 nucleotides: TGTGCCAGCAGCGGAGAGGGTCTCACAGATACGCAGTATTTT.

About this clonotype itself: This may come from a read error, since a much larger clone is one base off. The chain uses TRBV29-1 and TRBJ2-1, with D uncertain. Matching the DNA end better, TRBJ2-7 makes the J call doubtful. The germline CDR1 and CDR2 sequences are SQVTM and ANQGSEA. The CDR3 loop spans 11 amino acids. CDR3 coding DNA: TGCAGCGCCACCGGGTTCAATGAGCAGTACTTC. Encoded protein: CSATGFNEQYF.

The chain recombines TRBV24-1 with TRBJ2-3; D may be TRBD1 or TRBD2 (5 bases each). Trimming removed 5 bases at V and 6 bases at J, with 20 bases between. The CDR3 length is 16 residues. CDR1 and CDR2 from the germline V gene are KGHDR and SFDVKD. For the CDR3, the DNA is TGTGCCACCAGTGGCCTTCAAGGGGCCCGGAGGGATACGCAGTATTTT. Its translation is CATSGLQGARRDTQYF.

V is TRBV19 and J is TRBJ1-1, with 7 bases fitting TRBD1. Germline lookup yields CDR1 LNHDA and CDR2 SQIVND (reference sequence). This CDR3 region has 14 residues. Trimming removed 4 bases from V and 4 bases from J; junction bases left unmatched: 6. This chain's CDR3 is CASSTQRGLTEAFF. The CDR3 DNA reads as TGTGCCAGTAGTACTCAAAGGGGGCTCACTGAAGCTTTCTTT.

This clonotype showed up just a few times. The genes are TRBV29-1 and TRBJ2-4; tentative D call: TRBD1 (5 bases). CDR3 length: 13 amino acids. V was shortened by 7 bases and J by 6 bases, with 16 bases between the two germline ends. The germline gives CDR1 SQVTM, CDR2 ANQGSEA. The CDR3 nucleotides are TGCAGCGGCGTCCTGTTCCAGGGAAACATTCAGTACTTC. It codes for CSGVLFQGNIQYF.

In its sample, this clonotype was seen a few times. For the CDR3, the DNA is TGTGCCAGCAGCCCCGGCGGAGGGGGCGAGACCCAGTACTTC. Amino acid sequence: CASSPGGGGETQYF. The genes are TRBV7-2 and TRBJ2-5; perhaps TRBD1 as D (7 bases). V shed 5 bases and J shed 5 bases, with 15 bases lying between them. CDR3 length: 14 amino acids. Germline values: CDR1 SGHTA, CDR2 FQGNSA.

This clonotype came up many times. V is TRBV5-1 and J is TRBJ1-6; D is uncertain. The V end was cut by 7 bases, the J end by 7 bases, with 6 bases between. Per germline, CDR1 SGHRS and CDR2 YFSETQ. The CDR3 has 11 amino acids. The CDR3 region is CASRGNSPLHF. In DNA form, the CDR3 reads TGCGCCAGCCGCGGGAATTCACCCCTCCACTTT.

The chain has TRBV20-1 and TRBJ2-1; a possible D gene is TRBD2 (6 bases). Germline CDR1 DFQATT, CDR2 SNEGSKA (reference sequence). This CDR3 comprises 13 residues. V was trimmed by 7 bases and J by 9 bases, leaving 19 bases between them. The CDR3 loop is CSVHRLASSEQFF. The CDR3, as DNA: TGCAGTGTCCACCGCCTAGCGAGTAGTGAGCAGTTCTTC.

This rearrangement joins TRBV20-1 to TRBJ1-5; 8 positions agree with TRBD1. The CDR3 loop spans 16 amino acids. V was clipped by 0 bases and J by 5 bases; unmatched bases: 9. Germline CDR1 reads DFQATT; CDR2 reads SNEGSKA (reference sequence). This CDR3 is CSARDGQGHVDQPQHF. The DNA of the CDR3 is TGCAGTGCTAGAGACGGACAGGGTCATGTGGATCAGCCCCAGCATTTT.

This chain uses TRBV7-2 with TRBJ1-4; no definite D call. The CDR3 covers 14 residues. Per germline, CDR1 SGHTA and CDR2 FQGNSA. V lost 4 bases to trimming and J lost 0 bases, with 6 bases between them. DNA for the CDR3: TGTGCCAGCAGCTATACTACAACTAATGAAAAACTGTTTTTT. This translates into CASSYTTTNEKLFF.

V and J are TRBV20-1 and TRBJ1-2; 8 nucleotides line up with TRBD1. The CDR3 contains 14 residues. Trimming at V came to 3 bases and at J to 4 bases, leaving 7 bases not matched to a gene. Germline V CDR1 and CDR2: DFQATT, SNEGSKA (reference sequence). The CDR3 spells CSAREDRVSYGYTF. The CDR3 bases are TGCAGTGCTAGGGAGGACAGGGTGAGCTATGGCTACACCTTC.

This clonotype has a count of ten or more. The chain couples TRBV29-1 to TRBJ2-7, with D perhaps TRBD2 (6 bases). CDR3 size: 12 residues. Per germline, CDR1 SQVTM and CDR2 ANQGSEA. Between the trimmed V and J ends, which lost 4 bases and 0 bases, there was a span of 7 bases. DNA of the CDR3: TGCAGCGTTGGGAGGGACTCCTACGAGCAGTACTTC. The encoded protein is CSVGRDSYEQYF.

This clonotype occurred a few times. The CDR3 loop reads CAISDGAASTDTQYF. CDR3 nucleotide sequence: TGTGCCATCAGTGATGGGGCAGCTAGCACAGATACGCAGTATTTT. The rearrangement links TRBV10-3 to TRBJ2-3, with D maybe TRBD1 (5 bases). Germline CDR1 is ENHRY and CDR2 is SYGVKD. The CDR3 length is 15 residues. Trimming left V 3 bases short and J 0 bases short, with 10 bases between.

CDR3 region: CASTPIGSRSNQPQHF. CDR3 sequence (DNA): TGTGCCAGCACCCCCATCGGGAGTCGGAGCAATCAGCCCCAGCATTTT. The chain couples TRBV27 to TRBJ1-5, with D unclear. The CDR3 contains 16 residues. Trimming pared 7 bases from V and 1 base from J, leaving 17 bases between. CDR1 is MNHEY, CDR2 SMNVEV, per germline (reference sequence).

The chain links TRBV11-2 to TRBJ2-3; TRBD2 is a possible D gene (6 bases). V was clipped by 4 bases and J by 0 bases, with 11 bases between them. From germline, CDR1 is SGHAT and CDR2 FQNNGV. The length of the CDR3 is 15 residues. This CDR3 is CASSSPGTSTDTQYF. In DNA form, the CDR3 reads TGTGCCAGCAGCTCGCCCGGGACTAGCACAGATACGCAGTATTTT.

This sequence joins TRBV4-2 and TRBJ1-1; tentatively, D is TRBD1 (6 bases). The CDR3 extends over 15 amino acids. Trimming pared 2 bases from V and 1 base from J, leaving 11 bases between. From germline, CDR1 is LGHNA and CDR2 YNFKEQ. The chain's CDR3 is CASSQPQGWNTEAFF. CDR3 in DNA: TGTGCCAGCAGCCAACCCCAGGGGTGGAACACTGAAGCTTTCTTT.

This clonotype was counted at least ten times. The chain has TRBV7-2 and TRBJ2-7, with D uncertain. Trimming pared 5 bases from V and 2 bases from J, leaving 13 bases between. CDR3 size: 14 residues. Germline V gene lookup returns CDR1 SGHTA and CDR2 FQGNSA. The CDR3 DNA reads TGTGCCAGCAGCCCTACAAGGCAGGCCTACGAGCAGTACTTC. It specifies CASSPTRQAYEQYF.

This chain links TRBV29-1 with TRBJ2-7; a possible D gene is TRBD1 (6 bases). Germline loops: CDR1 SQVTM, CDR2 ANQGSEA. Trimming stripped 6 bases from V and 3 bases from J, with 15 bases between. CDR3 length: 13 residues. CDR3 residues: CSVPGTNHYEQYF. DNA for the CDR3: TGCAGCGTGCCCGGGACAAACCACTACGAGCAGTACTTC.

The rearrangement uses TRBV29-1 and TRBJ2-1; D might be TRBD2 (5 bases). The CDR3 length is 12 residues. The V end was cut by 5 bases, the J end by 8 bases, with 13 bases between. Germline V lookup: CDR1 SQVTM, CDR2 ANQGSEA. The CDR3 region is CSVKAVQHEQFF. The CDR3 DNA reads TGCAGCGTTAAAGCGGTTCAGCATGAGCAGTTCTTC.

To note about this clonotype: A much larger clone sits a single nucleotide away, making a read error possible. Here the CDR3 reads CAISEMGVLYGKQYF. Written as DNA, the CDR3 is TGTGCCATCAGTGAAATGGGGGTCCTCTATGGGAAGCAGTACTTC. This sequence joins TRBV10-3 and TRBJ2-7, with D possibly called TRBD1 or TRBD2 (5 bases each). The CDR3 totals 15 residues. Germline CDR1 reads ENHRY; CDR2 reads SYGVKD. Trimming stripped 3 bases from V and 8 bases from J, with 20 bases between.

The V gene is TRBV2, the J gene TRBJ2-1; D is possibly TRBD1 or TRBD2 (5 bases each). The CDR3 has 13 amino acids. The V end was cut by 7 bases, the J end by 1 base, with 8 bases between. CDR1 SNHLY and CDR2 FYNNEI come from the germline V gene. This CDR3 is CASMGDSYNEQFF. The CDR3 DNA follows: TGTGCCAGCATGGGGGATTCCTACAATGAGCAGTTCTTC.

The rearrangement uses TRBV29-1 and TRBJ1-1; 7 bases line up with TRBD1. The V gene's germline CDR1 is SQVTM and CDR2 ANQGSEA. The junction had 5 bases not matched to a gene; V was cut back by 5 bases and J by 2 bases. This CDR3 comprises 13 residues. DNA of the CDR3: TGCAGCGTTAGGGGACAGAGAAACACTGAAGCTTTCTTT. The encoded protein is CSVRGQRNTEAFF. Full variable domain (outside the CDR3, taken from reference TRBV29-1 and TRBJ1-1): SAVISQKPSRDICQRGTSLTIQCQVDSQVTMMFWYRQQPGQSLTLIATANQGSEATYESGFVIDKFPISRPNLTFSTLTVSNMSPEDSSIYLCSVRGQRNTEAFFGQGTRLTVV.

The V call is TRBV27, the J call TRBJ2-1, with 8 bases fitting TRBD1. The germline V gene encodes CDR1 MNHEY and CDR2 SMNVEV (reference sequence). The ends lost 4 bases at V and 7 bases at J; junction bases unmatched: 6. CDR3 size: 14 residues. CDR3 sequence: CASSSRDRTNEQFF. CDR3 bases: TGTGCCAGCAGTTCCCGGGACAGGACGAATGAGCAGTTCTTC.

As DNA, the CDR3 is TGTGCCAGCTACCGAGGCTCCCTGTACCAAGAGACCCAGTACTTC. Its translation: CASYRGSLYQETQYF. The chain carries TRBV7-9 and TRBJ2-5, with D unresolved. With 8 bases removed from V and 0 bases from J, the gap between germline ends came to 16 bases. The CDR3 has 15 residues. The germline CDR1 and CDR2 sequences are SEHNR and FQNEAQ (reference sequence).